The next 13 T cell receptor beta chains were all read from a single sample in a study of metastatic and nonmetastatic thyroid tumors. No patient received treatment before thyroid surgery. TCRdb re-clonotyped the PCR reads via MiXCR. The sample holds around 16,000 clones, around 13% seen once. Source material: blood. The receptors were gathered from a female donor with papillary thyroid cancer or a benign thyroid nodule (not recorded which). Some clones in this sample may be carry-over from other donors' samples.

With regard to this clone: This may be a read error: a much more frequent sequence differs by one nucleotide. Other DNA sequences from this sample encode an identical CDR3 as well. This CDR3 reads CAISESKGGPGEQYF. The CDR3 region has the DNA TGTGCCATCAGTGAGTCTAAAGGGGGGCCCGGAGAGCAGTACTTC. The rearrangement links TRBV10-3 to TRBJ2-7; the D call may be TRBD1 or TRBD2 (6 bases each). The germline V gene encodes CDR1 ENHRY and CDR2 SYGVKD. Trimming removed 0 bases from V and 7 bases from J, with 16 bases in between. This CDR3 has 15 residues.

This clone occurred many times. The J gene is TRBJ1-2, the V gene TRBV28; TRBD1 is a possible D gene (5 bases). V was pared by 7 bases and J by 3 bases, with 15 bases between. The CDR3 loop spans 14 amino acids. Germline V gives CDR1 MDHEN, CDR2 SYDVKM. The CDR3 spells CASTNGGGYYGYTF. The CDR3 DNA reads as TGTGCCAGCACCAATGGGGGGGGTTACTATGGCTACACCTTC.

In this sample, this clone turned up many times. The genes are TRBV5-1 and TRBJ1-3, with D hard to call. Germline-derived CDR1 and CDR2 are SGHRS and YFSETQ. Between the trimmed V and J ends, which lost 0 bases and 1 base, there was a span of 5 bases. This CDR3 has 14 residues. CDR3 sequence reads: CASSLGVSGNTIYF. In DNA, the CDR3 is TGCGCCAGCAGCTTGGGTGTATCTGGAAACACCATATATTTT.

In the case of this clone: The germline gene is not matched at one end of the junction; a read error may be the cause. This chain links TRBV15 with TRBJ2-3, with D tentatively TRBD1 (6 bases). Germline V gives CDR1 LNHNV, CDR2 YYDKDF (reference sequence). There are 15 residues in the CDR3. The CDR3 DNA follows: TGTGTCACCAGCAGGTCAGGGGAAGTCATAGATACGCAGTATTTT. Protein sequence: CVTSRSGEVIDTQYF.

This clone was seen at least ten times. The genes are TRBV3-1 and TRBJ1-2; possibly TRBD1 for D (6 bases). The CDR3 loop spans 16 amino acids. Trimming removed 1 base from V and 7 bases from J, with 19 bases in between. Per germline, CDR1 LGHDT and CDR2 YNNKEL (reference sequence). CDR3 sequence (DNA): TGTGCCAGCAGCCAAGCTCGGACAGCCATTAGGGCTGGCTACACCTTC. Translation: CASSQARTAIRAGYTF.

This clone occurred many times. The CDR3 nucleotides read TGCAGTGCTAGAGATTTTTCGGCAGGGAGTAATTCACCCCTCCACTTT. The encoded protein is CSARDFSAGSNSPLHF. The rearrangement joins TRBV20-1 to TRBJ1-6; TRBD1 might be the D (5 bases). V shed 0 bases and J shed 6 bases, with 15 bases lying between them. CDR1 DFQATT and CDR2 SNEGSKA come from the germline V gene (reference sequence). The CDR3 is 16 amino acids.

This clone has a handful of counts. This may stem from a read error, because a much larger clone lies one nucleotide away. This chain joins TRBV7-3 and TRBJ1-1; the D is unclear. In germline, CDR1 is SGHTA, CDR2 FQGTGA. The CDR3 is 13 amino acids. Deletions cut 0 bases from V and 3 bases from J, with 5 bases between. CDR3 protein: CASSLTCDTEAFF. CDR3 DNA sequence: TGTGCCAGCAGCTTAACTTGTGACACTGAAGCTTTCTTT.

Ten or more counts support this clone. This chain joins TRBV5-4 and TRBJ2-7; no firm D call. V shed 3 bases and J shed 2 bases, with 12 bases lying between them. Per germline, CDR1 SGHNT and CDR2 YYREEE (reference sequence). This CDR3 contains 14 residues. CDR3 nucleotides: TGTGCCAGCAGCTACCAAGGTAGCCCCTACGAGCAGTACTTC. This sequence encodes CASSYQGSPYEQYF.

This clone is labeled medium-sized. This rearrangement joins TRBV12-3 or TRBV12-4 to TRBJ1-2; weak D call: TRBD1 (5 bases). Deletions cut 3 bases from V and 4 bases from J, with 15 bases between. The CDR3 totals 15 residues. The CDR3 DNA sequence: TGTGCCAGCAGTTTGAGGCGGGGGGAGGGCTATGGCTACACCTTC. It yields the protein CASSLRRGEGYGYTF.

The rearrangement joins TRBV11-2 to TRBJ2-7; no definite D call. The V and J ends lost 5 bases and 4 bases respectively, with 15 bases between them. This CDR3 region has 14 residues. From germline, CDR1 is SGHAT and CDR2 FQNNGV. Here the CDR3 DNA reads TGTGCCAGCAGCCCCCAGATAAGATCATACGAGCAGTACTTC. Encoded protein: CASSPQIRSYEQYF.

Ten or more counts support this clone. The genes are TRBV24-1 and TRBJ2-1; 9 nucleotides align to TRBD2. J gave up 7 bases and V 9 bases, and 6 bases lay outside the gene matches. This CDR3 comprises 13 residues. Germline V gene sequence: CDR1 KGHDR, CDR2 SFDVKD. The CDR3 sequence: CATEGGRANEQFF. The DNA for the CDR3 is TGTGCCACCGAGGGCGGGAGGGCGAATGAGCAGTTCTTC.

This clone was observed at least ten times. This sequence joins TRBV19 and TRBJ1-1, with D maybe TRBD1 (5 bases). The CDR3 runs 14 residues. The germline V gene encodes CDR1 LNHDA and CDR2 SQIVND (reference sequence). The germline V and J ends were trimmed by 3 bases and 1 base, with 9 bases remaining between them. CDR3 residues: CASSIGRANTEAFF. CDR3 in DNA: TGTGCCAGTAGTATCGGCAGGGCGAACACTGAAGCTTTCTTT.

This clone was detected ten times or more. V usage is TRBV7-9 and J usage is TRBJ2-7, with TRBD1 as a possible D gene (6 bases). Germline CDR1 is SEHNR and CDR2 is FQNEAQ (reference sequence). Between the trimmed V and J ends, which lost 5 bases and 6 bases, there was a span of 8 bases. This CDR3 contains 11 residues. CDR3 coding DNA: TGTGCCAGCAGCGCAGGGGTCGAGCAGTACTTC. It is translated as CASSAGVEQYF.